Below, 9 T cell receptor beta chains from the same sample are listed, as sequenced in a study of blood T cell repertoires in COVID-19. Libraries were prepared by immunoSEQ multiplex PCR; TCRdb keeps only in-frame clonotypes and omits some of them. The top ten hold around 17% of the sample, which has 150,000 to 200,000 clones, roughly 90% seen once. Sequenced material: peripheral blood. The receptors stem from a man aged 55 to 70 with active or convalescent COVID-19.

This clone came up a few times. This chain links TRBV11-1 with TRBJ1-1; D call uncertain. This CDR3 comprises 12 residues. Germline CDR1 SGHAT, CDR2 FQDESV (reference sequence). Trimming took off 5 bases at V and 4 bases at J, with 8 bases between the two ends. This CDR3 reads CASSPRGTEAFF. The DNA of the CDR3 is TGTGCCAGCAGCCCCCGGGGCACTGAAGCTTTCTTT.

This chain joins TRBV7-2 and TRBJ1-2; D remains unclear. The CDR3 is 12 amino acids. Germline V CDR1 and CDR2: SGHTA, FQGNSA. The ends were cut back, 5 bases at V and 8 bases at J, with 12 bases in the middle. The CDR3 loop reads CASSTDQSGYTF. CDR3 nucleotides: TGTGCCAGCAGCACAGATCAGAGCGGCTACACCTTC.

The V and J genes are TRBV15 and TRBJ1-2; 9 positions match TRBD1. V lost 5 bases and J lost 6; bases outside the gene matches: 7. Germline-derived CDR1 and CDR2 are LNHNV and YYDKDF (reference sequence). There are 14 residues in the CDR3. Here the CDR3 reads CATSARTGAHGYTF. The CDR3 DNA sequence: TGTGCCACCAGCGCACGGACAGGGGCCCATGGCTACACCTTC.

The V gene is TRBV5-1, the J gene TRBJ2-1; 9 bases align to TRBD2. Trimming cost V 4 bases and J 4 bases; bases outside gene matches: 6. CDR1 is SGHRS, CDR2 YFSETQ, per germline. The CDR3 is 15 amino acids. The DNA for the CDR3 is TGCGCCAGCAGCATGACAGCGGGAGGTTACAATGAGCAGTTCTTC. Protein product: CASSMTAGGYNEQFF.

The genes are TRBV6-5 and TRBJ1-4, with D perhaps TRBD1 (5 bases). The CDR3 spans 15 residues. V lost 0 bases to trimming and J lost 10 bases, with 15 bases between them. CDR1 MNHEY and CDR2 SVGAGI come from the germline V gene. Here the CDR3 reads CASSYSPGELGKLFF. For the CDR3, the DNA is TGTGCCAGCAGTTACTCGCCGGGGGAGCTCGGAAAACTGTTTTTT.

This clone showed up many times. The V gene is TRBV7-9, the J gene TRBJ2-6; tentatively, D is TRBD2 (7 bases). The ends were cut back, 4 bases at V and 4 bases at J, with 14 bases in the middle. The CDR3 runs to 16 residues. CDR1 and CDR2 (germline): SEHNR, FQNEAQ (reference sequence). DNA of the CDR3: TGTGCCAGCAGCTATCCGGCGGGGGCCGGGGCCAACGTCCTGACTTTC. Encoded protein: CASSYPAGAGANVLTF.

The chain is built from TRBV7-2 and TRBJ2-4; TRBD2 aligns across 9 bases. Germline V gene lookup returns CDR1 SGHTA and CDR2 FQGNSA. The J segment lost 9 bases and the V segment lost 6 bases, leaving 9 bases of the junction unmatched. The CDR3 is made up of 14 amino acids. The CDR3 nucleotides read TGTGCCAGCAGTTCGACTAGCGGAAAGGGCATTCAGTACTTC. This sequence encodes CASSSTSGKGIQYF. The variable domain in full, completed from reference TRBV7-2 and TRBJ2-4, reads GAGVSQSPSNKVTEKGKDVELRCDPISGHTALYWYRQSLGQGLEFLIYFQGNSAPDKSGLPSDRFSAERTGGSVSTLTIQRTQQEDSAVYLCASSSTSGKGIQYFGAGTRLSVL.

The chain has TRBV3-1 (or the pseudogene TRBV3-2) and TRBJ1-2, with D possibly TRBD1 on 6 matching bases. The V gene's germline CDR1 is LGHDT and CDR2 YNNKEL (reference sequence). There are 16 residues in the CDR3. Trimming pared 1 base from V and 8 bases from J, leaving 20 bases between. DNA of the CDR3: TGTGCCAGCAGCCAAGGAACTGGGACACTCGCTTCCGGCTACACCTTC. This translates into CASSQGTGTLASGYTF.

The chain recombines TRBV5-1 with TRBJ1-1; D gene unclear. The ends were cut back, 4 bases at V and 0 bases at J, with 7 bases in the middle. The CDR3 extends over 13 amino acids. In germline, CDR1 is SGHRS, CDR2 YFSETQ. The CDR3 reads CASSPQVNTEAFF. Here the CDR3 DNA reads TGCGCCAGCAGCCCGCAGGTGAACACTGAAGCTTTCTTT.